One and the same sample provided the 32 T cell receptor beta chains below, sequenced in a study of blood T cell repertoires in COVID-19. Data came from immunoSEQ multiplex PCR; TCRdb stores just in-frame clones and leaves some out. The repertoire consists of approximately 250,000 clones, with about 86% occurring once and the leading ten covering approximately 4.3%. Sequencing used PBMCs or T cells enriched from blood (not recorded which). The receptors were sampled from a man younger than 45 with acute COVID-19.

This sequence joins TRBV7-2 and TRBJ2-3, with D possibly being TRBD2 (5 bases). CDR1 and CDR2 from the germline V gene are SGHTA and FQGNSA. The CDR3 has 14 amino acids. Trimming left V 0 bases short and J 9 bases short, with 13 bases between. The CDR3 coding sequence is TGTGCCAGCAGCTTAGCAGACGGGGTAGGGACGCAGTATTTT. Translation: CASSLADGVGTQYF.

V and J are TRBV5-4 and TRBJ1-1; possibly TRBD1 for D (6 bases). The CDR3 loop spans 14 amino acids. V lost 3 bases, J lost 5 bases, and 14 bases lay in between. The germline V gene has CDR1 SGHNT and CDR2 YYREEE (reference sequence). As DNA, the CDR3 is TGTGCCAGCAGCTCCCCAGGGGAGGGGACTGAAGCTTTCTTT. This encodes CASSSPGEGTEAFF.

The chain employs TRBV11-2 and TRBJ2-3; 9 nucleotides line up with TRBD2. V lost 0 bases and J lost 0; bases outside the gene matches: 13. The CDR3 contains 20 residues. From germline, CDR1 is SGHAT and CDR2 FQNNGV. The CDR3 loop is CASSLEVARTSATSTDTQYF. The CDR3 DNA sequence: TGTGCCAGCAGCTTAGAGGTGGCCCGGACTAGCGCAACTAGCACAGATACGCAGTATTTT.

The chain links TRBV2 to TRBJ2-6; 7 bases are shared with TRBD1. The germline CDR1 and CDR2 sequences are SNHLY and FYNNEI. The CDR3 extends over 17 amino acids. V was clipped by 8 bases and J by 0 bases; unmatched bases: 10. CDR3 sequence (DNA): TGTGCCAGCGTTGAACCGGGACAGAGCTCTGGGGCCAACGTCCTGACTTTC. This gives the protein CASVEPGQSSGANVLTF.

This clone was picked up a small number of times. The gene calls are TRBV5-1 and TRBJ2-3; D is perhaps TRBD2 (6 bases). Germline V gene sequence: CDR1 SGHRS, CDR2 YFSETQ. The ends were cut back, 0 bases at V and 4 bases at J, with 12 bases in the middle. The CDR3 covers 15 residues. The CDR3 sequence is CASSLAGGIPDTQYF. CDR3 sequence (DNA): TGCGCCAGCAGCTTGGCCGGCGGGATACCAGATACGCAGTATTTT.

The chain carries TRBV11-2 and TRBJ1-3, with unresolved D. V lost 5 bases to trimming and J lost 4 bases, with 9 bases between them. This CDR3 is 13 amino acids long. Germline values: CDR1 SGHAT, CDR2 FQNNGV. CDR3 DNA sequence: TGTGCCAGCAGCCTTCAACAGGGAAACACCATATATTTT. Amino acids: CASSLQQGNTIYF.

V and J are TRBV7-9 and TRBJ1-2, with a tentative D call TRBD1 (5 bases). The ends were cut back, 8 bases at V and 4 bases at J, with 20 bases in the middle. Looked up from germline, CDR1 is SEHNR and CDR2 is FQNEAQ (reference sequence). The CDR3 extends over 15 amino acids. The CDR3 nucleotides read TGTGCCAGCTCTGCCCCCGGGGGAGGGGTCTATGGCTACACCTTC. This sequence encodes CASSAPGGGVYGYTF. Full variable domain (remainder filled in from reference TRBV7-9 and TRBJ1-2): DTGVSQNPRHKITKRGQNVTFRCDPISEHNRLYWYRQTLGQGPEFLTYFQNEAQLEKSRLLSDRFSAERPKGSFSTLEIQRTEQGDSAMYLCASSAPGGGVYGYTFGSGTRLTVV.

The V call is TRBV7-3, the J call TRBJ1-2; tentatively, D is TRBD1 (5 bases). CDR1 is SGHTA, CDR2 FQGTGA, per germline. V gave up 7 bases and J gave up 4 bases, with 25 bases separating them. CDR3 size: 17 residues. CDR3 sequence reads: CASNYRGGSLLVYGYTF. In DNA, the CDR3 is TGTGCCAGCAACTATAGGGGAGGGTCCCTTCTAGTCTATGGCTACACCTTC.

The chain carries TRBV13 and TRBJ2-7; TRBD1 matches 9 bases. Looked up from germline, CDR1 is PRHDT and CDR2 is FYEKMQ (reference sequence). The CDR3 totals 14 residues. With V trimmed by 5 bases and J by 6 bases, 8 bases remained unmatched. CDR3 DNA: TGTGCCAGCAGCAGTCGACAGGGGGACGGCGAGCAGTACGTC. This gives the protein CASSSRQGDGEQYV.

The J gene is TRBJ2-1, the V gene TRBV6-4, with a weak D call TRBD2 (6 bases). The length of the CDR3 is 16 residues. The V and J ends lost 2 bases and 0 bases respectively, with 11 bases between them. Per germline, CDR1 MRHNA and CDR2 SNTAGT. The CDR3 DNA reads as TGTGCCAGCAGTGACGATTCCGGGAGCTCCTACAATGAGCAGTTCTTC. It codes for CASSDDSGSSYNEQFF.

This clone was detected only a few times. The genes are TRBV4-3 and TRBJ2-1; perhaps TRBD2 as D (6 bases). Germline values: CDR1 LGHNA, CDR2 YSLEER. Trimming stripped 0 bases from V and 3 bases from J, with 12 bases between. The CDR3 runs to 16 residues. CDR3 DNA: TGCGCCAGCAGCCAAGATAGGCTTAGCGGCTACAATGAGCAGTTCTTC. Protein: CASSQDRLSGYNEQFF.

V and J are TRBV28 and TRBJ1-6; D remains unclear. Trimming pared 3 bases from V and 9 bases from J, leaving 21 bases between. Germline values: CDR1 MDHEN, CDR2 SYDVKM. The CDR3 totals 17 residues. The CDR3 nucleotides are TGTGCCAGCAGTTTGGGCGATCTAAGGCAGGTGACTTCACCCCTCCACTTT. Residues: CASSLGDLRQVTSPLHF.

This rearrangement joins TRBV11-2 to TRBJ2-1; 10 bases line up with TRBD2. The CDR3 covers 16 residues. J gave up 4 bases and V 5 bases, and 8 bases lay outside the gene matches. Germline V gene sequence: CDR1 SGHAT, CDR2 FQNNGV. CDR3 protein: CASSLGLAAMYNEQFF. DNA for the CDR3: TGTGCCAGCAGCCTCGGACTAGCGGCTATGTACAATGAGCAGTTCTTC.

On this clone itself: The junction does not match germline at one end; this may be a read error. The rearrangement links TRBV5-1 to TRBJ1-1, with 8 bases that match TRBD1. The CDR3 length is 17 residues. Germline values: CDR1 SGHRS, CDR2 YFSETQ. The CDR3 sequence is CASSVGQGATQNTEAFF. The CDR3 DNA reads TGTGCCAGCAGCGTTGGCCAGGGGGCTACCCAGAACACTGAAGCTTTCTTT.

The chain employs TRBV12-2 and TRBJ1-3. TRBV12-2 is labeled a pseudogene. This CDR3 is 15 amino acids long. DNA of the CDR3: TGTGCAAGTCGCTTAGCGTCTCGGGGAGGAATGCCTAGGGATTTT. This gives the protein CASRLASRGGMPRDF.

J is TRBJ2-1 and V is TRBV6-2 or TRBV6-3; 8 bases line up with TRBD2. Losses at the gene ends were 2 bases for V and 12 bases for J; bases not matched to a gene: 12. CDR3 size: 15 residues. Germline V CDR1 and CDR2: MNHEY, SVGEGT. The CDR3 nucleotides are TGTGCCAGCAGTTACGACGGGGGGGGCATAATGGTGCAGTTCTTC. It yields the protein CASSYDGGGIMVQFF.

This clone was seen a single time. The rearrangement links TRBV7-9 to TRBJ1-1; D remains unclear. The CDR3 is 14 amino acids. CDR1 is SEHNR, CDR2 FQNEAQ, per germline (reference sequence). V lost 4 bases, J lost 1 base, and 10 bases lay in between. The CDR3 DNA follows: TGTGCCAGCAGCTCATGGGGAGAGAACACTGAAGCTTTCTTT. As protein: CASSSWGENTEAFF.

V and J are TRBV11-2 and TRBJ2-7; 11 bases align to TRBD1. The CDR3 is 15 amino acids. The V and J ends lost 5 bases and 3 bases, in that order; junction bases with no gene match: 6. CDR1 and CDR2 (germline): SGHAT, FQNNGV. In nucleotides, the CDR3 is TGTGCCAGCAGCGCGGACAGGGGGCGCTACTACGAGCAGTACGTC. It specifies CASSADRGRYYEQYV.

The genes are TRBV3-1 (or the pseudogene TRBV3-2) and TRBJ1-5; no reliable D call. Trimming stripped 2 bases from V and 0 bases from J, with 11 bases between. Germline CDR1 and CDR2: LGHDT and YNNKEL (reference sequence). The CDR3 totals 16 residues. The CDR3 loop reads CASSQSLRFSNQPQHF. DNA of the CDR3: TGTGCCAGCAGCCAATCTCTCCGTTTTAGCAATCAGCCCCAGCATTTT.

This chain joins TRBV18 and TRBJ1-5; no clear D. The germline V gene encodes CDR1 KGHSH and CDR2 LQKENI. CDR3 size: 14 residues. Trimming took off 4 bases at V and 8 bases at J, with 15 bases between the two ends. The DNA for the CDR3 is TGTGCCAGCTCACGGGTCGCAGCGAGCGAGCCCCAGCATTTT. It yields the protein CASSRVAASEPQHF.

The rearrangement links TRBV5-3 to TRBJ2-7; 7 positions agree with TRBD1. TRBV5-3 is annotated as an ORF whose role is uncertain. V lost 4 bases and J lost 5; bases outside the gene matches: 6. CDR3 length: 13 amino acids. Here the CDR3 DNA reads TGTGCCAGAAGCACCAGGGGGTACGACGAGCAGTACGTC. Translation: CARSTRGYDEQYV.

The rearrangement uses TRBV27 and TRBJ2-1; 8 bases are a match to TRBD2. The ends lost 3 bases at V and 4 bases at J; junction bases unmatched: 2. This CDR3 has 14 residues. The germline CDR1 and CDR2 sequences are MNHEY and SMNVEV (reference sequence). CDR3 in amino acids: CASSFTGGYNEQFF. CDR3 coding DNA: TGTGCCAGCAGTTTTACGGGGGGGTACAATGAGCAGTTCTTC.

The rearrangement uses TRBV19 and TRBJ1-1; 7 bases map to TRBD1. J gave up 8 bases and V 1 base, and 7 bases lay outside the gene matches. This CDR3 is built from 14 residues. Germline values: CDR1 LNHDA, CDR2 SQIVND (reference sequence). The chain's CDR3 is CASSIVKGQKEAFF. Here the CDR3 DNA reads TGTGCCAGTAGTATAGTAAAGGGACAGAAAGAAGCTTTCTTT.

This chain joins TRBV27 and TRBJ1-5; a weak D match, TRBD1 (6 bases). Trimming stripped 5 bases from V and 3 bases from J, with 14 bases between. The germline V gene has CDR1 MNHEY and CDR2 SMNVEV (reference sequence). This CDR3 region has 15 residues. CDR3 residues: CASSPGTGFNQPQHF. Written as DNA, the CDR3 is TGTGCCAGCAGTCCAGGCACAGGGTTCAATCAGCCCCAGCATTTT.

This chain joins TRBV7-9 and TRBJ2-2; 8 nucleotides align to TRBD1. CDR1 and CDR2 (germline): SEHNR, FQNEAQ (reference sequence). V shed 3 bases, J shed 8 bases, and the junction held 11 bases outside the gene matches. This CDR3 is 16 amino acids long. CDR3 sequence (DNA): TGTGCCAGCAGCTTCCTTACAGGGGGAGGCTCAGGGGAGCTGTTTTTT. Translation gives CASSFLTGGGSGELFF.

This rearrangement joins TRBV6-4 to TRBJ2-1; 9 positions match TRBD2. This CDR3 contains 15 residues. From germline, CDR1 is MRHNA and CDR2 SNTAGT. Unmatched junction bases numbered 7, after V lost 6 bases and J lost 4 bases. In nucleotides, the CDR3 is TGTGCCAGCAGCCCAATAGCGGGGGATTACAATGAGCAGTTCTTC. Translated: CASSPIAGDYNEQFF.

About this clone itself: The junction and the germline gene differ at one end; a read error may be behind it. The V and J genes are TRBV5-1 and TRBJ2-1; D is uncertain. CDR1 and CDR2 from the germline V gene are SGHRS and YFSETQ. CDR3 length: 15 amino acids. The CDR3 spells CASSSQPLSDNEQFF. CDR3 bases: TGTGCCAGCAGCTCACAACCTCTGAGCGACAATGAGCAGTTCTTC.

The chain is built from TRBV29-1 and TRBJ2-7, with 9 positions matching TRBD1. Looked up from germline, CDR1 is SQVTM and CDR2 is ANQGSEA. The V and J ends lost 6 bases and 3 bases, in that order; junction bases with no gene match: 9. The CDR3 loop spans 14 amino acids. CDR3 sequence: CSVIPGQGNYEQYV. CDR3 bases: TGCAGCGTGATTCCGGGACAGGGTAACTACGAGCAGTACGTC.

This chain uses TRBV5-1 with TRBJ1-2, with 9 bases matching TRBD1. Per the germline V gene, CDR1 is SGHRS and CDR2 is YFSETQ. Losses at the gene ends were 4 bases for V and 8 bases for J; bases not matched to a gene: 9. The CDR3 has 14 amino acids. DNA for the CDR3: TGCGCCAGCAGCCCGGCGGGACAGGGTGAGGGCTACACCTTC. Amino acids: CASSPAGQGEGYTF.

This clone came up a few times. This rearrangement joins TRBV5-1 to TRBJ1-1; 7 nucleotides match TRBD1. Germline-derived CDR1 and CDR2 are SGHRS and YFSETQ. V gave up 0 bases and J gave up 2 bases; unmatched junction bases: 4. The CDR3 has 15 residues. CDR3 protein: CASSLDGTVNTEAFF. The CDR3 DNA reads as TGCGCCAGCAGCTTGGATGGGACAGTCAACACTGAAGCTTTCTTT. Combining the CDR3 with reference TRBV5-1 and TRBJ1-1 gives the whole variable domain KAGVTQTPRYLIKTRGQQVTLSCSPISGHRSVSWYQQTPGQGLQFLFEYFSETQRNKGNFPGRFSGRQFSNSRSEMNVSTLELGDSALYLCASSLDGTVNTEAFFGQGTRLTVV.

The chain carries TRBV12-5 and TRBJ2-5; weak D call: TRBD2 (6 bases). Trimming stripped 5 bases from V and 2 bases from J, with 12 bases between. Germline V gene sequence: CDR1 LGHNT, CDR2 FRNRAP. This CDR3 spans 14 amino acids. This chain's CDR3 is CASGGTGYQETQYF. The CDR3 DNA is TGTGCTAGTGGTGGGACTGGGTATCAAGAGACCCAGTACTTC.

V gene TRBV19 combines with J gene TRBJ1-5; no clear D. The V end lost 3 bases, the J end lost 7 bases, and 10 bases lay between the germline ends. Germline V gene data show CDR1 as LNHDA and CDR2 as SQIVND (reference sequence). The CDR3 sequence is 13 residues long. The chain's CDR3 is CASSIAGYQPQHF. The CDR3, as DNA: TGTGCCAGTAGTATTGCCGGGTACCAGCCCCAGCATTTT.